The rows below give T cell receptor beta chains drawn from one sample of a study of blood T cell repertoires in COVID-19. Clones were sequenced by immunoSEQ multiplex PCR, and TCRdb holds only the in-frame ones, with some missing. This sample yields roughly 50,000 clones, of which under 90% are seen a single time; approximately 29% belongs to the top ten. Sequencing was done on a sample of peripheral blood. The receptors were gathered from a human donor in a cohort sampled during active COVID-19. Both conserved end residues are part of each CDR3. A D gene is named only where the DNA matches it firmly. Not every row has a clone size; where given, it reads once, few, many or a size class.

DNA,CDR3,D,size,V,J
TGTGCCAGCAGCTTGGGTGGAGCCGGGGAGCTGTTTTTT,CASSLGGAGELFF,.,.,TRBV5-6,TRBJ2-2
TGTGCCACCAGTGTAGGGGGCCCAGAGACCCAGTACTTC,CATSVGGPETQYF,TRBD1,once,TRBV24-1,TRBJ2-5
TGTGCCAGCAGGCCGGGACTAGCGGGGGCCGGGTACCAAGAGACCCAGTACTTC,CASRPGLAGAGYQETQYF,TRBD2,.,TRBV2,TRBJ2-5
TGTGCCAGCAGGGCCGGGACAGCAACAGATACGCAGTATTTT,CASRAGTATDTQYF,TRBD1,.,TRBV9,TRBJ2-3
TGCAGCGTTGGACAGCCTAATCAGCCCCAGCATTTT,CSVGQPNQPQHF,.,.,TRBV29-1,TRBJ1-5
TGTGCCACCAGTGATGCCGGGACAAAGAACACCGGGGAGCTGTTTTTT,CATSDAGTKNTGELFF,.,.,TRBV24-1,TRBJ2-2
TGCGCCAGCAGGACAGGGGCCCCAAGATCACCCCTCCACTTT,CASRTGAPRSPLHF,TRBD1,few,TRBV5-1,TRBJ1-6
TGTGCCAGCAGCCCAGTGACAGGGGGGGGGTCACCCCTCCACTTT,CASSPVTGGGSPLHF,TRBD1,.,TRBV28,TRBJ1-6
TGTGCCACCCTACAACGGGGAGGAAACTATGGCTACACCTTC,CATLQRGGNYGYTF,.,once,TRBV19,TRBJ1-2
TGTGCCAGCAGCCAGACTAGTTTATCCTACAATGAGCAGTTCTTC,CASSQTSLSYNEQFF,.,.,TRBV5-4,TRBJ2-1
TGTGCCAGTAGTATAGACCCAAACACTGAAGCTTTCTTT,CASSIDPNTEAFF,.,.,TRBV19,TRBJ1-1
TGTGCCAGCACCAGGCCGGGGGCCGGGGAGCTGTTTTTT,CASTRPGAGELFF,.,.,TRBV6-5,TRBJ2-2
TGTGCCAGCAGTTACTCGTACCTAGCTTCCTACGAGCAGTACTTC,CASSYSYLASYEQYF,.,.,TRBV6-5,TRBJ2-7
TGCGCCAGCAGCTTGGCGGGGGCTAATGAAAAACTGTTTTTT,CASSLAGANEKLFF,.,.,TRBV5-1,TRBJ1-4
TGCAGCGTTGCTACTAGCGGGAGTTGGACCGGGGAGCTGTTTTTT,CSVATSGSWTGELFF,TRBD2,once,TRBV29-1,TRBJ2-2
TGCAGCGCCGGGACAGGGGGTGGGGAGCAGTACTTC,CSAGTGGGEQYF,TRBD1,.,TRBV29-1,TRBJ2-7
TGTGCCAGCTCACCGGGCCCCGGGACTACTTACAATGAGCAGTTCTTC,CASSPGPGTTYNEQFF,TRBD2,once,TRBV18,TRBJ2-1
TGCGCCAGCAGCTTGGGAACACTAGCGGGGGGGCCCTATGAGCAGTTCTTC,CASSLGTLAGGPYEQFF,TRBD2,.,TRBV5-1,TRBJ2-1
TGTGCTAGTGGTTTGGTAACCCTCTTACAGGCGAACTATGGCTACACCTTC,CASGLVTLLQANYGYTF,.,.,TRBV12-5,TRBJ1-2
TGTGCCAGTAGTACAACCGGGACTACGGGCGAGCAGTACTTC,CASSTTGTTGEQYF,TRBD2,.,TRBV19,TRBJ2-7
TGTGCCAGCGCCGGGGGACCCCTTTACGAGCAGTACTTC,CASAGGPLYEQYF,.,once,TRBV19,TRBJ2-7
TGTGCCAGCAGCTCGCTACAGGGAAGTGGAAACACCATATATTTT,CASSSLQGSGNTIYF,.,.,TRBV5-4,TRBJ1-3
TGCGCCAGCAGTCCTCAGGGGGCTTGGGAAAAACTGTTTTTT,CASSPQGAWEKLFF,TRBD1,.,TRBV5-1,TRBJ1-4
TGTGCCAGTAACCCCCCATTGGGGGCCTTCAATCAGCCCCAGCATTTT,CASNPPLGAFNQPQHF,.,.,TRBV19,TRBJ1-5
TGCGCCAGCAGCTTGCCGAACAGGGGATATAATGAAAAACTGTTTTTT,CASSLPNRGYNEKLFF,TRBD1,once,TRBV5-1,TRBJ1-4
TGCGCCAGCCGGCCCAGGGGCCACCCCGTTGAGACCCAGTACTTC,CASRPRGHPVETQYF,.,.,TRBV5-1,TRBJ2-5
TGTGCCAGCAGCCTCACTAGCGGGGGGGCAAATGAGCAGTTCTTC,CASSLTSGGANEQFF,TRBD2,.,TRBV9,TRBJ2-1
TGTGCCAGCAGCCAGGAGGGGGCGCGGGAGCAGTACTTC,CASSQEGAREQYF,.,.,TRBV3-1/TRBV3-2,TRBJ2-7
TGTGCCATCAGTGAGGACAGTAGCAATCAGCCCCAGCATTTT,CAISEDSSNQPQHF,.,.,TRBV10-3,TRBJ1-5
TGTGCCAGCACAGTAAACTATGGCTACACCTTC,CASTVNYGYTF,.,.,TRBV6-5,TRBJ1-2
TGTGCCAGTAGTCCATACGCCGGGACAGCCAAATATAGCAATCAGCCCCAGCATTTT,CASSPYAGTAKYSNQPQHF,TRBD1,.,TRBV19,TRBJ1-5
TGTGCCAGCAGCGTAGGGGGGGACAGGGATTACGAGCAGTACTTC,CASSVGGDRDYEQYF,TRBD1,.,TRBV9,TRBJ2-7
TGTGCCAGTAGGGGGACTAGCGGGCCGAATGAGCAGTTCTTC,CASRGTSGPNEQFF,TRBD2,.,TRBV19,TRBJ2-1
TGTGCCAGCAGTTACTCGTGGAGGATGGCCACTGAAGCTTTCTTT,CASSYSWRMATEAFF,.,.,TRBV6-6,TRBJ1-1
TGTGCCAGCAGCCAAGATGGCCTCTACAATGAGCAGTTCTTC,CASSQDGLYNEQFF,.,.,TRBV3-1/TRBV3-2,TRBJ2-1
TGTGCCACCAGCAGAGATCAGGGCGATGAGCAGTTCTTC,CATSRDQGDEQFF,.,.,TRBV15,TRBJ2-1
TGTGCCAGTAGTATAGAGAGCGGGGTGAGCACAGATACGCAGTATTTT,CASSIESGVSTDTQYF,TRBD2,.,TRBV19,TRBJ2-3
TGTGCCAGCAGTTTATTGGGACAGGGCACAGATACGCAGTATTTT,CASSLLGQGTDTQYF,TRBD1,.,TRBV27,TRBJ2-3
TGTGCCAGCAGCCAAGACCCGGGACAAACGGATTATGAAGCTTTCTTT,CASSQDPGQTDYEAFF,.,.,TRBV4-2,TRBJ1-1
TGTGCCATCAGCGACAGCACCGGGGAGCTGTTTTTT,CAISDSTGELFF,.,.,TRBV10-3,TRBJ2-2
TGCGCCAGCAGCCCATCGACAGGGGACGAGCAGTACTTC,CASSPSTGDEQYF,TRBD1,.,TRBV5-1,TRBJ2-7
TGTGCCAGCAGCCAGGGGACAGGCCACAATCAGCCCCAGCATTTT,CASSQGTGHNQPQHF,TRBD1,.,TRBV3-1/TRBV3-2,TRBJ1-5
TGTGCCAGCAGTGCCGGGACTAGCGTCAATGAGCAGTTCTTC,CASSAGTSVNEQFF,TRBD2,.,TRBV2,TRBJ2-1